These 9 T cell receptor beta chains were all obtained from the same sample, sequenced in a study of Ad26.COV2.S vaccination and SARS-CoV-2 variants. Method: immunoSEQ multiplex PCR; TCRdb's copy keeps in-frame clones and lacks some. The data contain 300,000 to 350,000 clones, around 89% of them singletons. Treatment in this sample: around 19 received Ad26.COV2.S at low or high dose, single or two shots; about 5 received placebo; per-sample allocation not given. Sampling was done on day 63 after the first vaccine or placebo injection. This specimen was peripheral blood, taken in a trial of Ad26.COV2.S vaccine versus placebo. The receptors shown here come from a person between 18 and 65 years old who received the Ad26.COV2.S COVID-19 vaccine or a placebo.

V is TRBV4-3 and J is TRBJ1-1; possibly TRBD1 for D (5 bases). Trimming removed 0 bases from V and 5 bases from J, with 13 bases in between. The CDR3 sequence is 15 residues long. In germline, CDR1 is LGHNA, CDR2 YSLEER. The CDR3 DNA sequence: TGCGCCAGCAGCCAAGACCCCACTCCAGGGACTGAAGCTTTCTTT. Translating it yields CASSQDPTPGTEAFF.

V gene TRBV18 combines with J gene TRBJ1-1; TRBD1 agrees at 10 bases. Germline V gene lookup returns CDR1 KGHSH and CDR2 LQKENI. Germline trimming cut 5 bases from V and 5 bases from J; bases unmatched to any gene: 8. The CDR3 sequence is 15 residues long. The CDR3 region has the DNA TGTGCCAGCTCAACCGACAGGGGGCGTGGGACTGAAGCTTTCTTT. Amino acids: CASSTDRGRGTEAFF. The variable domain in full, completed from reference TRBV18 and TRBJ1-1, reads NAGVMQNPRHLVRRRGQEARLRCSPMKGHSHVYWYRQLPEEGLKFMVYLQKENIIDESGMPKERFSAEFPKEGPSILRIQQVVRGDSAAYFCASSTDRGRGTEAFFGQGTRLTVV.

This clone was recorded only once. The chain couples TRBV27 to TRBJ2-7, with 9 bases that match TRBD1. Looked up from germline, CDR1 is MNHEY and CDR2 is SMNVEV (reference sequence). The CDR3 loop spans 16 amino acids. Germline trimming cut 0 bases from V and 0 bases from J; bases unmatched to any gene: 3. The CDR3 region has the DNA TGTGCCAGCAGTTTATCCTCGGACAGGGGCTCCTACGAGCAGTACTTC. This encodes CASSLSSDRGSYEQYF.

The chain has TRBV7-9 and TRBJ1-5; perhaps TRBD1 as D (6 bases). Germline lookup yields CDR1 SEHNR and CDR2 FQNEAQ (reference sequence). CDR3 size: 14 residues. V was clipped by 6 bases and J by 6 bases, with 15 bases between them. This CDR3 reads CASSLQGIRQPQHF. DNA of the CDR3: TGTGCCAGCAGTCTACAGGGTATCCGTCAGCCCCAGCATTTT.

The rearrangement joins TRBV19 to TRBJ2-2, with D possibly being TRBD2 (5 bases). The CDR3 totals 17 residues. Trimming took 5 bases from V and 2 from J, leaving 18 bases between them. Germline values: CDR1 LNHDA, CDR2 SQIVND (reference sequence). CDR3 bases: TGTGCCAGTAGTTTCCGTCATAGCGAGCAAAACACCGGGGAGCTGTTTTTT. It encodes CASSFRHSEQNTGELFF.

The chain has TRBV12-3 or TRBV12-4 and TRBJ2-2; D gene unclear. This CDR3 contains 13 residues. Trimming removed 6 bases at V and 6 bases at J, with 11 bases between. This CDR3 reads CASSDFVPGELFF. The DNA for the CDR3 is TGTGCCAGCAGCGACTTCGTTCCCGGGGAGCTGTTTTTT.

This chain joins TRBV24-1 and TRBJ2-5; no clear D gene. Trimming pared 2 bases from V and 5 bases from J, leaving 8 bases between. The CDR3 is made up of 13 amino acids. CDR1 is KGHDR, CDR2 SFDVKD, per germline. CDR3 nucleotides: TGTGCCACCAGTGATTACCTGGGGGAGACCCAGTACTTC. This encodes CATSDYLGETQYF.

The genes are TRBV5-4 and TRBJ2-7; possibly TRBD2 for D (6 bases). Germline CDR1 reads SGHNT; CDR2 reads YYREEE (reference sequence). The CDR3 extends over 15 amino acids. Trimming removed 0 bases from V and 2 bases from J, with 12 bases in between. The CDR3 coding sequence is TGTGCCAGCAGCTTGGCCGCGGGGATCACCTACGAGCAGTACTTC. Its protein is CASSLAAGITYEQYF.

The rearrangement uses TRBV6-1 and TRBJ1-2, with D uncertain. Trimming took off 2 bases at V and 10 bases at J, with 20 bases between the two ends. CDR3 length: 15 residues. Looked up from germline, CDR1 is MNHNS and CDR2 is SASEGT. CDR3 in amino acids: CASSESPRPDDDYTF. The CDR3 DNA sequence: TGTGCCAGCAGTGAATCACCTCGACCGGACGACGACTACACCTTC.